The present T cell receptor beta chain was sequenced within a study of T cell repertoires in cytomegalovirus infection (dated by TCRdb to about 2019). For context, the study as a whole: The HLA type of each donor mattered for the analysis, because public TCR beta signatures pointed to carriage of CMV infection along with the matching HLA type.

Ten or more counts support this clonotype. The antigen it recognizes is unknown. Base-call qualities are not available, and no considerably larger clone is one nucleotide away. V sheds 3 bases and J sheds 13 bases, leaving 10 bases between their ends. The cysteine opens and the phenylalanine closes a CDR3 of 11 amino acids. Only the CDR3 region is kept as DNA, spanning 33 bases read in frame from base 1. Taken from the germline V gene, the CDR1 and CDR2 loops are MDHEN and SYDVKM. Sequenced using an Illumina HiSeq 1500. TCRdb passed the public sequencing reads through fastp at Q25 and MiXCR, retaining productive beta sequences. One record per CDR3 amino acid sequence lists the most common genes and DNA. The sample profile shows approximately 180,000 distinct CDR3 sequences; 9.5% of them were found once. Together, the top ten hold about 5% of the sample. General conclusions and limits of the study: The ex vivo response was dominated by HLA-C-restricted CMV-specific TCR beta clonotypes, which also provided the single most frequent clonotype in two of eight donors. In both this cohort and an independent cohort of 352 donors, the cumulative frequency of public TCR beta family members distinguished carriers of CMV infection plus the relevant HLA type.

Recombination joined TRBV28 with TRBJ1-5; the D gene is perhaps TRBD1, from 5 matching bases. The sequencing input was PBMCs. This TCR came from a human donor in good health (CMV status not recorded). Some clones in this sample may be carry-over from other donors' samples. The DNA sequence is given as TGTGCCAGCAGTTTGAAGGGGAGGCAGCATTTT. It specifies CASSLKGRQHF.